Here is one TCR beta chain with its context. The data originate from a study of blood T cell repertoires in COVID-19. The V and J ends lost 8 bases and 8 bases respectively, with 21 bases between them. Germline V gives CDR1 SGHTA, CDR2 FQGNSA. The CDR3 is 15 amino acids. Only in-frame clones appear in the TCRdb table, and some are missing; sequencing was by immunoSEQ multiplex PCR. This table has approximately 240,000 clones, roughly nine tenths appearing once. This TCR was sampled from a woman aged 50 to 60 in a cohort exposed to, infected with or recovered from COVID-19 (not recorded which). The rearrangement uses TRBV7-2 and TRBJ1-4, with D possibly being TRBD1 (6 bases). The sequenced sample was PBMCs or T cells enriched from blood (not recorded which). The CDR3 sequence: CASALGGLGNEKLFF. The CDR3 coding sequence is TGTGCCAGCGCCTTAGGGGGACTAGGGAACGAAAAACTGTTTTTT.